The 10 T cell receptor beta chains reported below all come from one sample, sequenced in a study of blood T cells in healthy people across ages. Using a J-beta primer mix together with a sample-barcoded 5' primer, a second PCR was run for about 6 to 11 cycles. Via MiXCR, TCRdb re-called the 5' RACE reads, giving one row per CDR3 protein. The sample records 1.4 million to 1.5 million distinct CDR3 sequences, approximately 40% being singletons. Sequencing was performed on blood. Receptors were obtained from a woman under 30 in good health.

Written as DNA, the CDR3 is TGCAGCGTCCCGACAGGGTCGAACACCGGGGAGCTGTTTTTT. Translating gives CSVPTGSNTGELFF. The V gene is TRBV29-1, the J gene TRBJ2-2, with 7 bases matching TRBD1. The germline gives CDR1 SQVTM, CDR2 ANQGSEA. J gave up 0 bases and V 6 bases, and 4 bases lay outside the gene matches. The CDR3 covers 14 residues.

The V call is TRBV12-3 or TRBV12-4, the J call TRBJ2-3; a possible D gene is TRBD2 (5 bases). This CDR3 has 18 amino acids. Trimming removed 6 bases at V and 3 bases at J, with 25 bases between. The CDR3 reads CASSSFRVASKPTDTQYF. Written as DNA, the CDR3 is TGTGCCAGCAGCTCCTTCCGGGTAGCTAGCAAGCCGACAGATACGCAGTATTTT.

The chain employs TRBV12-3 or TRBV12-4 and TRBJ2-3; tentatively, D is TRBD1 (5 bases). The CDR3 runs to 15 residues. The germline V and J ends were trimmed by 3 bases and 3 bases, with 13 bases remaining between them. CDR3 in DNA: TGTGCCAGCAGTTTGGAAGGGGCCGTGACAGATACGCAGTATTTT. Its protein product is CASSLEGAVTDTQYF.

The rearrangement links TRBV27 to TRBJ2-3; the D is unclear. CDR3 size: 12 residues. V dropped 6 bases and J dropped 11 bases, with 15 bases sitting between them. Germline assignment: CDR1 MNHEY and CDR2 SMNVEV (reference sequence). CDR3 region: CASSPDPLRQYF. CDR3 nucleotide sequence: TGTGCCAGCAGCCCGGATCCCCTTCGGCAGTATTTT.

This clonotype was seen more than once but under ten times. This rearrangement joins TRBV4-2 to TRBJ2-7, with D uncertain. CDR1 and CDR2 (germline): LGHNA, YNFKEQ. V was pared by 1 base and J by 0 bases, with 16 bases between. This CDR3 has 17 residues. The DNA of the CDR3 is TGTGCCAGCAGCCAAGGGGCGCTAGGATTTAGCTCCTACGAGCAGTACTTC. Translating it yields CASSQGALGFSSYEQYF.

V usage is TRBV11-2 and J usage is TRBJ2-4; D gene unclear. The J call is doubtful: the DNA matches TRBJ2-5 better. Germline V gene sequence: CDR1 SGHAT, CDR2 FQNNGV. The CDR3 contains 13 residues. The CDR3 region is CASSLYVKETQYF. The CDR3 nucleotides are TGTGCCAGCAGCTTATATGTTAAAGAGACCCAGTACTTC.

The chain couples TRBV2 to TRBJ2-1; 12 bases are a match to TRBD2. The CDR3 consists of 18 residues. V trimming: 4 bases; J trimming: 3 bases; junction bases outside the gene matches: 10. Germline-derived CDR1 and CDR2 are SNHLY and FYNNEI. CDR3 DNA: TGTGCCAGCAGTGGCCAGACTAGCGGGAGCCCTATCTACAATGAGCAGTTCTTC. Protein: CASSGQTSGSPIYNEQFF.

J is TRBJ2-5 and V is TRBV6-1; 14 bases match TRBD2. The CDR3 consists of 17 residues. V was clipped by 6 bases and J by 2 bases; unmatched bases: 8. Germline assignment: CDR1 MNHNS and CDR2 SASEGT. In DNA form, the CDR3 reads TGTGCCAGCAGCCGACTAGCGGGAGGGGTTAAACAAGAGACCCAGTACTTC. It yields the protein CASSRLAGGVKQETQYF.

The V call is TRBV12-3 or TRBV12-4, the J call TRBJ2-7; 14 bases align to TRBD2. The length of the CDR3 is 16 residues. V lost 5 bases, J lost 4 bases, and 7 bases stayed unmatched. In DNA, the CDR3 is TGTGCCAGCAGTCCCATCGGACTAGCGGGAGGATACGAGCAGTACTTC. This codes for CASSPIGLAGGYEQYF.

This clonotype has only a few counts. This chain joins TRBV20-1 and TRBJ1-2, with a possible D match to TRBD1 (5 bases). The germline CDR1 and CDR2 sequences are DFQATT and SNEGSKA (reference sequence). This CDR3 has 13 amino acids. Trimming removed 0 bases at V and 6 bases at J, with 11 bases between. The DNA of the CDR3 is TGCAGTGCTAGAGATTGGGCAGGGAATGGCTACACCTTC. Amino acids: CSARDWAGNGYTF.